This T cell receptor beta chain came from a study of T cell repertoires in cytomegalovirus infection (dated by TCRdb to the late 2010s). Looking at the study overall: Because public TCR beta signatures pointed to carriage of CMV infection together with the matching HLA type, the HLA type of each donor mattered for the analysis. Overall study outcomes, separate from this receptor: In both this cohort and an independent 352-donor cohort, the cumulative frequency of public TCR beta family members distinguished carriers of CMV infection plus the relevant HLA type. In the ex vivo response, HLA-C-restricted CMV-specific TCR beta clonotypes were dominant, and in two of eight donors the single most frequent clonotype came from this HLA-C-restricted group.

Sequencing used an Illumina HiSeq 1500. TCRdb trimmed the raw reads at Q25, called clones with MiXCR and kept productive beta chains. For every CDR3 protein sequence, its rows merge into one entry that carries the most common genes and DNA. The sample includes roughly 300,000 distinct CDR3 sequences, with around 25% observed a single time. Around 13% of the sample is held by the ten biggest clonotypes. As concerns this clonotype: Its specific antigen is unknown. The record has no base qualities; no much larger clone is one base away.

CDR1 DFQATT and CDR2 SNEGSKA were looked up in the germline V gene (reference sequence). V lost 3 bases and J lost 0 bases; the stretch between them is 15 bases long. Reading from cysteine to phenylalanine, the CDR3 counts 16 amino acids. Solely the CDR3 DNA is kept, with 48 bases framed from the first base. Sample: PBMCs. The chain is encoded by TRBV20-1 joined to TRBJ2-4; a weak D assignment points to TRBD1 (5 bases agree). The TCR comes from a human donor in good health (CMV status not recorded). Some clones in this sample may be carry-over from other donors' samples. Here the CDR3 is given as CSARPTGSLAKNIQYF. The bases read TGCAGTGCTAGGCCCACAGGTTCACTAGCCAAAAACATTCAGTACTTC.